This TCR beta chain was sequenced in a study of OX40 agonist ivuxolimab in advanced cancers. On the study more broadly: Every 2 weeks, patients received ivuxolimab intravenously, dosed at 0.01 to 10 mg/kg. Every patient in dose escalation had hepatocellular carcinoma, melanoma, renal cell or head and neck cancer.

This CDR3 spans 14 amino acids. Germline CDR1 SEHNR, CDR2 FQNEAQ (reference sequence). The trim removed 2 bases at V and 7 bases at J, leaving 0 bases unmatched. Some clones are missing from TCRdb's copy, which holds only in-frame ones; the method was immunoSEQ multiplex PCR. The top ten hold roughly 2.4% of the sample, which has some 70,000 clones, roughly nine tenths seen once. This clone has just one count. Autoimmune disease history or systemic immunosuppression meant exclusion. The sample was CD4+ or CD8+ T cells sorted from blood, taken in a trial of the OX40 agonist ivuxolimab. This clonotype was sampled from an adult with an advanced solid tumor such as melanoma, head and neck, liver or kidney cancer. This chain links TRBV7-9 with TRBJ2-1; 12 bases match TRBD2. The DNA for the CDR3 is TGTGCCAGCAGCTTACTAGCGGGAGGGAATGAGCAGTTCTTC. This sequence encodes CASSLLAGGNEQFF.